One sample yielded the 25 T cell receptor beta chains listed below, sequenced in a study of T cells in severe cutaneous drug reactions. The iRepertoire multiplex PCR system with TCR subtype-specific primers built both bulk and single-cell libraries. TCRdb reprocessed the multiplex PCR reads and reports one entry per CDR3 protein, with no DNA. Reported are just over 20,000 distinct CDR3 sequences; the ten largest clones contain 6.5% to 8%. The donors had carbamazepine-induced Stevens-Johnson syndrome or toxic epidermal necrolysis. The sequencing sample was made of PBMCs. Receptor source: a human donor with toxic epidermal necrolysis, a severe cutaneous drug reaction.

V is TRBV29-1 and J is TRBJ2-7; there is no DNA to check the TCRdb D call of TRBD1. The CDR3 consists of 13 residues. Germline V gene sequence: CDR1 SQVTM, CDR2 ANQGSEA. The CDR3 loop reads CSVHGQGAYEQYF.

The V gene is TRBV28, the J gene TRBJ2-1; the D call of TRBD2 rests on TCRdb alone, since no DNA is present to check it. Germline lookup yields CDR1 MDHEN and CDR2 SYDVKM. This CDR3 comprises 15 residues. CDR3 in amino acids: CASSLRRSNYDEQFF.

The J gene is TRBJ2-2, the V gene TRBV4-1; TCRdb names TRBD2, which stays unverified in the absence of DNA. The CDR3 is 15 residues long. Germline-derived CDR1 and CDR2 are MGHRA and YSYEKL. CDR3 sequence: CASSQDPSGNGELFF.

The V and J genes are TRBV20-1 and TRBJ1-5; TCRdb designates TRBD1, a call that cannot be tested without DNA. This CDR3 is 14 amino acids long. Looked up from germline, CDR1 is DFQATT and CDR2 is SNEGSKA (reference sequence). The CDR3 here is CSASPGVEGQPQHF.

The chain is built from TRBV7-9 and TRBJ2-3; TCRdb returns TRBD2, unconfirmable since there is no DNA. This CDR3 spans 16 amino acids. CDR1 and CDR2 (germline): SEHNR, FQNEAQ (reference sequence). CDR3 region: CASSPVYASSTDTQYF.

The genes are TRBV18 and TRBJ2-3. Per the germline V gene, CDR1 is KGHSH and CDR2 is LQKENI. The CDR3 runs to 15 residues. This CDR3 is CASSPFGASTDTQYF.

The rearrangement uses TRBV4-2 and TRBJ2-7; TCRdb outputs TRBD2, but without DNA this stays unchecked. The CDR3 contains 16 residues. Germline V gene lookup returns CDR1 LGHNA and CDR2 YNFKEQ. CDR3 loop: CASSQDPTSGTYEQYF.

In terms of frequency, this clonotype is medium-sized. This CDR3 reads CASSSPLGKVDTQYF. The chain joins TRBV7-6 to TRBJ2-3; there is no DNA to check the TCRdb D call of TRBD2. This CDR3 comprises 15 residues. Looked up from germline, CDR1 is SGHVS and CDR2 is FNYEAQ.

This chain's CDR3 is CASSLGAQETQYF. This sequence joins TRBV7-2 and TRBJ2-5. The germline gives CDR1 SGHTA, CDR2 FQGNSA. The CDR3 has 13 amino acids.

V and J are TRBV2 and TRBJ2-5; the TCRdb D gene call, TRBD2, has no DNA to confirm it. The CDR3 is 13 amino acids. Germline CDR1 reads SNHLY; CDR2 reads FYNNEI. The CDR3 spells CASKLAEQETQYF.

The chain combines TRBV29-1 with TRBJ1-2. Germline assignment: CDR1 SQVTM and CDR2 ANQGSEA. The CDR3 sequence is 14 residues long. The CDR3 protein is CSVDVTRANYGYTF.

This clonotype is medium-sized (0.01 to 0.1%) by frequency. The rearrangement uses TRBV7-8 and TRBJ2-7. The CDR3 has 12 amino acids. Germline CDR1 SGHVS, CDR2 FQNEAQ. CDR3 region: CASSLATTAQYF.

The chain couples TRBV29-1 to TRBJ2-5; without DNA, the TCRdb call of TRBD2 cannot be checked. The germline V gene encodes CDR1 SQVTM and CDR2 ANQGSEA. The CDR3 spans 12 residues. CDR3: CSVELAGITQYF.

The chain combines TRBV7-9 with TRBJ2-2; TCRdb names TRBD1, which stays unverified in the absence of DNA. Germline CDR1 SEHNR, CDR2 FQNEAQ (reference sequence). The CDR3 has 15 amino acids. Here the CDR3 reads CASSLGRENTGELFF.

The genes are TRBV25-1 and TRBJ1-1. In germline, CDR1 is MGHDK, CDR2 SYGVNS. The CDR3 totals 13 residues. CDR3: CASSTRLNTEAFF.

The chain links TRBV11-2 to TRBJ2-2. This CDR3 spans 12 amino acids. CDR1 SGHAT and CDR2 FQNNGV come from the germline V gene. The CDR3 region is CASSLVPGELFF.

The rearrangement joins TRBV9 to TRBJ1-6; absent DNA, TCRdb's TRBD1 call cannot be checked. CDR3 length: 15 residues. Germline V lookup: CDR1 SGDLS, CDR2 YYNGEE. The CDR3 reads CASSARPAGDSPLHF.

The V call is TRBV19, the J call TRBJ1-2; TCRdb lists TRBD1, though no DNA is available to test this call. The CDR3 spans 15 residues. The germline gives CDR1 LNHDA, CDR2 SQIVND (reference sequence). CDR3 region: CASTPIGGQNYGYTF.

The CDR3: CASSIVLGAGGLQPQHF. The rearrangement links TRBV19 to TRBJ1-5; TCRdb reports TRBD1, a call that lacks DNA to check it against. The CDR3 loop spans 17 amino acids. Per germline, CDR1 LNHDA and CDR2 SQIVND (reference sequence).

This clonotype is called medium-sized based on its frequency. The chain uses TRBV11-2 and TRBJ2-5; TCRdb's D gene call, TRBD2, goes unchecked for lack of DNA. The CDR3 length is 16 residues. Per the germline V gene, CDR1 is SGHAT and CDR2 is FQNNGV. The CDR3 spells CASSFGVAGVAETQYF.

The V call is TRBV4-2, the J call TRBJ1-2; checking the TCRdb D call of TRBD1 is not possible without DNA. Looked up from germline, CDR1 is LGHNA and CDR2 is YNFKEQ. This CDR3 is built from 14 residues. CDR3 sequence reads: CASSQEGRAYGYTF.

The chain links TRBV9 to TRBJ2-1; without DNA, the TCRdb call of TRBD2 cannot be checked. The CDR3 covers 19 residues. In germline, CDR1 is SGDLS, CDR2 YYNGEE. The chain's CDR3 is CASSSDYRETSGSHNEQFF.

CDR3 sequence: CASSADRNYGYTF. The chain employs TRBV7-3 and TRBJ1-2; TCRdb's D gene call, TRBD1, goes unchecked for lack of DNA. Per germline, CDR1 SGHTA and CDR2 FQGTGA. The CDR3 is 13 residues long.

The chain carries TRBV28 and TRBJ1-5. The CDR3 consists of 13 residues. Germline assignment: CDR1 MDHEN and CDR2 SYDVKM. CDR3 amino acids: CASSLVSAQPQHF.

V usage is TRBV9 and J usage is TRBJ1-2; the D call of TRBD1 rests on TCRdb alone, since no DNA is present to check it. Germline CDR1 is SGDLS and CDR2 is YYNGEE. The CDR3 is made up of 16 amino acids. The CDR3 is CATYILQTGGSYGYTF.